This T cell receptor beta chain appears in the sequencing data of a study of response to subunit inactivated influenza vaccine. The V and J ends lost 8 bases and 6 bases respectively, with 19 bases between them. Germline CDR1 reads LGHDT; CDR2 reads YNNKEL (reference sequence). This CDR3 is built from 15 residues. TCRdb called the RT-PCR reads again in MiXCR, with one record for every CDR3 protein. Here the sample spans a few hundred thousand distinct CDR3 sequences, about 11% being singletons. Another study also made use of these data, one on T cells expressing NK-cell markers. That investigation notes: What made the TCR beta cDNA was 5'RACE template switching with UMIs. These clonotypes additionally ranked first within the CD3+CD56-NKG2C+ fraction of a few donors.

The source of this sequence is a man in his fifties or sixties who received an inactivated influenza vaccine. The rearrangement uses TRBV3-1 and TRBJ2-2; either TRBD1 or TRBD2 may fit D (6 bases each). The input for sequencing was PBMCs from blood, taken on the day of vaccination. The CDR3 DNA reads as TGTGCCAGCGGAGGGGGACCCGAATTGCCCGGGGAGCTGTTTTTT. Translation: CASGGGPELPGELFF.